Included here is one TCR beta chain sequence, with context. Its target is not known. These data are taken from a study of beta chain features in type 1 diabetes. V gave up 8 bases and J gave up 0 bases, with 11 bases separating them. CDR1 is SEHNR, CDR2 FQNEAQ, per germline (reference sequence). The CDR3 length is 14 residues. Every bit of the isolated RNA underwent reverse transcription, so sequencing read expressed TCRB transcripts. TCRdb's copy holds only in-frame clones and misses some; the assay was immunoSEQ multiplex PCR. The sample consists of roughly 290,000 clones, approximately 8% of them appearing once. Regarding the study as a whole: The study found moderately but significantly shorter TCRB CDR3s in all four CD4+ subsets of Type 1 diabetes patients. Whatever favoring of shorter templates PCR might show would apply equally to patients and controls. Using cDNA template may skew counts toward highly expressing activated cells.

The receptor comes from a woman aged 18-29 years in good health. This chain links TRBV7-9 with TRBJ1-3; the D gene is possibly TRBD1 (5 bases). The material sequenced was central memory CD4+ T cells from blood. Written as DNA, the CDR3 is TGTGCCAGCGGCGGGGGAAGCTCTGGAAACACCATATATTTT. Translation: CASGGGSSGNTIYF.